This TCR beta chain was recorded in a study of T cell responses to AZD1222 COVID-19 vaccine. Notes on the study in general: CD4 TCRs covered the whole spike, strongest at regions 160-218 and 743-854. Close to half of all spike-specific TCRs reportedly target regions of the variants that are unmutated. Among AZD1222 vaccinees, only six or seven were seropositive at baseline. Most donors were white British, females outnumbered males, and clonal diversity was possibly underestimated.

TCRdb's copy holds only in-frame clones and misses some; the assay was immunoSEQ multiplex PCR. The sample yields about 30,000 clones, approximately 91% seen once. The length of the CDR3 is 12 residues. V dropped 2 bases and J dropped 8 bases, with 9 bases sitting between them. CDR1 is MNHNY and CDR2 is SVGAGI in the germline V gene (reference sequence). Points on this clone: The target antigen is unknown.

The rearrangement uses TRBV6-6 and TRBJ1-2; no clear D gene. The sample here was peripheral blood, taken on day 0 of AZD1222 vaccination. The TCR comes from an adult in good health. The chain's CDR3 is CASSYVGIGYTF. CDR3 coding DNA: TGTGCCAGCAGTTACGTCGGGATCGGCTACACCTTC.